This T cell receptor (beta chain) was observed in a study of PD-1 and CTLA-4 blockade in melanoma. Trimming stripped 6 bases from V and 7 bases from J, with 16 bases between. CDR1 and CDR2 (germline): SNHLY, FYNNEI. This CDR3 has 13 residues. This table comes from immunoSEQ multiplex PCR, and its TCRdb copy is limited to in-frame clones, with some not included. The sample records some 33,000 clones, 88% being singletons. Sample: CD8+ T cells from peripheral blood, taken from a patient given anti-PD-1 treatment. The sequence was collected from a human donor with melanoma. V gene TRBV2 combines with J gene TRBJ2-7; D is possibly TRBD1 (6 bases). The CDR3 DNA reads as TGTGCCAGCAGCCCCGGGACACCTCTTGAGCAGTACTTC. Translating it yields CASSPGTPLEQYF.